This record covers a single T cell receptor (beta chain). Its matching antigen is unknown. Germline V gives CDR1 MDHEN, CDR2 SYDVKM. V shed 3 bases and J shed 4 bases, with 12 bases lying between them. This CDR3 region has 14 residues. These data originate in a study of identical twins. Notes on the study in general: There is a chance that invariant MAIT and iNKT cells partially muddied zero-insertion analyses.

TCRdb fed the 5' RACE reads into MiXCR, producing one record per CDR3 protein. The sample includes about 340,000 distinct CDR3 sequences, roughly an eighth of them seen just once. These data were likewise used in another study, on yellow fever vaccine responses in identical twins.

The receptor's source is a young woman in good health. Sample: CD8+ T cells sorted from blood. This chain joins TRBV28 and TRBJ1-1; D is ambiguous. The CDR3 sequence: CASSFFMVATEAFF. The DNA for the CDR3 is TGTGCCAGCAGTTTTTTTATGGTTGCCACTGAAGCTTTCTTT.